One sample yielded the 11 T cell receptor beta chains listed below, sequenced in a study of patients and donors after allogeneic stem cell transplantation. TCRdb used MiXCR to reprocess the RT-PCR reads, holding one entry per CDR3 protein. This sample has over 350 distinct CDR3 sequences, with roughly 1.2% found just once. The sequenced material came from blood, either unsorted or a sorted T cell fraction (not recorded which). The receptors originated from a human donor who was either an allogeneic HSCT recipient or a stem cell or donor lymphocyte infusion donor (not recorded which). It is not recorded whose cells these are; they may come from a transplant donor.

This clonotype is medium-sized (0.01 to 0.1%) in the sample. The chain couples TRBV5-1 to TRBJ2-3; D unresolved. CDR3 length equals 13 residues. V shed 4 bases and J shed 4 bases, with 10 bases lying between them. The germline V gene encodes CDR1 SGHRS and CDR2 YFSETQ. As DNA, the CDR3 is TGCGCCAGCAGCGTAAACCCTGCAGATACGCAGTATTTT. Translating it yields CASSVNPADTQYF.

By sample share, this clonotype is large. This sequence joins TRBV20-1 and TRBJ2-1, with 8 nucleotides matching TRBD2. Germline CDR1 DFQATT, CDR2 SNEGSKA (reference sequence). CDR3 length: 16 residues. The ends lost 4 bases at V and 0 bases at J; junction bases unmatched: 8. The CDR3 region is CSANPAGVSSYNEQFF. The CDR3 region has the DNA TGCAGTGCTAATCCAGCGGGGGTTTCCTCCTACAATGAGCAGTTCTTC.

This clonotype is labeled as large (0.1 to 1%). This chain joins TRBV7-6 and TRBJ2-1; D not certain. V was cut by 5 bases and J by 7 bases, with 9 bases left in between. Germline-derived CDR1 and CDR2 are SGHVS and FNYEAQ. The CDR3 is made up of 12 amino acids. The CDR3 is CASSRPQNEQFF. CDR3 sequence (DNA): TGTGCCAGCAGCCGACCCCAGAATGAGCAGTTCTTC.

By share of the sample, this clonotype is medium-sized (0.01 to 0.1%). This chain connects TRBV27 to TRBJ2-5; D possibly matches TRBD1 or TRBD2 (5 bases each). CDR3 length: 14 amino acids. The V gene's germline CDR1 is MNHEY and CDR2 SMNVEV (reference sequence). V lost 0 bases to trimming and J lost 6 bases, with 11 bases between them. DNA of the CDR3: TGTGCCAGCAGTTTATCTGGGGGTTTGAAGACCCAGTACTTC. Translation: CASSLSGGLKTQYF.

This clonotype ranks as medium-sized. The chain employs TRBV24-1 and TRBJ2-5, with 12 bases aligning to TRBD2. The CDR3 loop spans 17 amino acids. V dropped 5 bases and J dropped 2; count of bases not matched to a gene: 8. Looked up from germline, CDR1 is KGHDR and CDR2 is SFDVKD. CDR3 DNA sequence: TGTGCCACCAGTGGGCTAGCGGGGGGGGATAGACAAGAGACCCAGTACTTC. It specifies CATSGLAGGDRQETQYF.

This clonotype is deemed medium-sized (0.01 to 0.1%). The CDR3 region has the DNA TGCGCCAGCAGCCCCCGGGACAGGGCCTACGAGCAGTACTTC. Its protein product is CASSPRDRAYEQYF. J is TRBJ2-7 and V is TRBV5-1; 9 nucleotides align to TRBD1. The CDR3 contains 14 residues. The V gene's germline CDR1 is SGHRS and CDR2 YFSETQ. J lost 2 bases, V lost 4 bases, and 4 bases had no gene match.

This clonotype rates as large. The chain joins TRBV20-1 to TRBJ2-7; 10 nucleotides line up with TRBD1. The CDR3 extends over 13 amino acids. The germline CDR1 and CDR2 sequences are DFQATT and SNEGSKA (reference sequence). V was clipped by 3 bases and J by 4 bases; unmatched bases: 3. In DNA, the CDR3 is TGCAGTGCTAGTGACAGGGGGCGATACGAGCAGTACTTC. Amino acid sequence: CSASDRGRYEQYF.

In its sample, this clonotype ranks as large. The chain joins TRBV7-9 to TRBJ2-1; 8 nucleotides match TRBD1. This CDR3 region has 16 residues. V trimming: 1 base; J trimming: 3 bases; junction bases outside the gene matches: 5. CDR1 is SEHNR and CDR2 is FQNEAQ in the germline V gene (reference sequence). In DNA form, the CDR3 reads TGTGCCAGCAGCTTAGTCCGGGGACAGGTCTACAATGAGCAGTTCTTC. This codes for CASSLVRGQVYNEQFF.

This clonotype qualifies as large (0.1 to 1%). The chain couples TRBV5-6 to TRBJ2-1; 7 bases align to TRBD1. Germline CDR1 reads SGHDT; CDR2 reads YYEEEE. CDR3 length equals 13 residues. V trimming: 4 bases; J trimming: 6 bases; junction bases outside the gene matches: 4. CDR3 residues: CASSRDSSNEQFF. The CDR3 DNA reads as TGTGCCAGCAGCCGGGACAGCAGCAATGAGCAGTTCTTC. Variable domain in full (rest from reference TRBV5-6 and TRBJ2-1): DAGVTQSPTHLIKTRGQQVTLRCSPKSGHDTVSWYQQALGQGPQFIFQYYEEEERQRGNFPDRFSGHQFPNYSSELNVNALLLGDSALYLCASSRDSSNEQFFGPGTRLTVL.

In its sample, this clonotype ranks as medium-sized. The CDR3 loop reads CAISDPGQLNYEQYF. Written as DNA, the CDR3 is TGTGCCATCAGTGACCCGGGACAGCTAAACTACGAGCAGTACTTC. The chain combines TRBV10-3 with TRBJ2-7; 7 bases agree with TRBD1. This CDR3 has 15 amino acids. Trimming cost V 3 bases and J 3 bases; bases outside gene matches: 8. Germline CDR1 reads ENHRY; CDR2 reads SYGVKD.

In this sample, this clonotype is large. This rearrangement joins TRBV12-3 or TRBV12-4 to TRBJ1-2, with a weak D call TRBD1 (5 bases). V was shortened by 5 bases and J by 6 bases, with 19 bases between the two germline ends. The CDR3 is 15 amino acids. This CDR3 is CASSQFIQGRDGYTF. In nucleotides, the CDR3 is TGTGCCAGCAGTCAATTTATCCAGGGCAGGGATGGCTACACCTTC.